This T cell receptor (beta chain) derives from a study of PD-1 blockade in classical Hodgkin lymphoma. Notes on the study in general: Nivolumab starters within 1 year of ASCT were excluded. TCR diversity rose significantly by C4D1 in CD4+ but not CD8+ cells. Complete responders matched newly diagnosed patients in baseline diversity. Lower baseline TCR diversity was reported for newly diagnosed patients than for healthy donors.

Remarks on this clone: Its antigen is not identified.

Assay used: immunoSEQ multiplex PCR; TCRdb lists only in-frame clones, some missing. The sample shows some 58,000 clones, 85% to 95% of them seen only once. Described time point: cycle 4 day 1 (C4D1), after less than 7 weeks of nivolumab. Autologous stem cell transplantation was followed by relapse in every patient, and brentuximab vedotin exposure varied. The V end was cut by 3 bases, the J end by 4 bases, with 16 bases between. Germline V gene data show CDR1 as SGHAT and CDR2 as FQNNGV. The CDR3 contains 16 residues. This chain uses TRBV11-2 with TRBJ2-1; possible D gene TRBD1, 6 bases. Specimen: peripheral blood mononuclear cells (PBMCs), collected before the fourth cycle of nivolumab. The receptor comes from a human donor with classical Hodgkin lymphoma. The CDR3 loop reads CASSFSQGIPYNEQFF. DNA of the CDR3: TGTGCCAGCAGCTTTTCGCAGGGGATCCCTTACAATGAGCAGTTCTTC.